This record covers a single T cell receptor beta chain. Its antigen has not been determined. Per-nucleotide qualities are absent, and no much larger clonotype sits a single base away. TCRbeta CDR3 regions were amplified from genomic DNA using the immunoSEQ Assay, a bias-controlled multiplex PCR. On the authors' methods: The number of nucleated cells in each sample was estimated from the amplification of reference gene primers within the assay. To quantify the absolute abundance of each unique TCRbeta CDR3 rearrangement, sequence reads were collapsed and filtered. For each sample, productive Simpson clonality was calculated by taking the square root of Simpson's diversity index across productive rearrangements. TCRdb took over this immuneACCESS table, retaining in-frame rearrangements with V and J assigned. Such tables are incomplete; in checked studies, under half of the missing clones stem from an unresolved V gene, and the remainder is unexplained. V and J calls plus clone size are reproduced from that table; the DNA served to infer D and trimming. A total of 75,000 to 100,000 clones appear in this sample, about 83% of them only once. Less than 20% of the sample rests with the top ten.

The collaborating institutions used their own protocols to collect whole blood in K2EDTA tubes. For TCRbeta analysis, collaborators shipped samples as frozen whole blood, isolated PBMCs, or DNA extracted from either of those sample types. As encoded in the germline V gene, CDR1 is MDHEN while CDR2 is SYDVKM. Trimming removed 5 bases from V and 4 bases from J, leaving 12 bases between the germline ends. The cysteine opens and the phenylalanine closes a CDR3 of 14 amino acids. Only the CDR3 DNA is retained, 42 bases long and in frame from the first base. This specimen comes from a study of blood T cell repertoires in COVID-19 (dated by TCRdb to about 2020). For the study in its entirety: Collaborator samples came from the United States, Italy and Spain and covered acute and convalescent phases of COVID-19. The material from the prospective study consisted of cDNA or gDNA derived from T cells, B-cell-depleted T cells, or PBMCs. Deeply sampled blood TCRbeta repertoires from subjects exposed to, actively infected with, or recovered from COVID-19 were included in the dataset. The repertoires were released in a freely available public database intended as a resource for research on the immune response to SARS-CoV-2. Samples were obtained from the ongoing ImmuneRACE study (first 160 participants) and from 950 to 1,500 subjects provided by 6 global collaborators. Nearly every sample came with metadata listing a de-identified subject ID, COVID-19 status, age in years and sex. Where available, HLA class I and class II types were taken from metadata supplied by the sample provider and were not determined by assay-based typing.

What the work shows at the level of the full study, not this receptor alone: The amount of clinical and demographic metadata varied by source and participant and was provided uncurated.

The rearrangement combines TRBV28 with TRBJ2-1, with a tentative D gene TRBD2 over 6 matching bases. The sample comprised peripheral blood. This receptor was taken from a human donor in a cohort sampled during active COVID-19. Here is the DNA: TGTGCCAGCAGTCCGGCGGGGTCATACAATGAGCAGTTCTTC. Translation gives CASSPAGSYNEQFF.